Each of the 17 T cell receptor beta chains below was sequenced from the same sample in a study of PD-L1 blockade in urothelial cancer. The method was immunoSEQ multiplex PCR; TCRdb's version includes in-frame clones alone and lacks a portion of them. The top ten clones hold approximately 2% of a sample with under 35,000 clones, around 87% of them seen once. This specimen consisted of PBMCs, obtained around atezolizumab (anti-PD-L1) treatment. These receptors all stem from a man aged 50 or older with urothelial cancer.

The genes are TRBV7-9 and TRBJ2-7; D is perhaps TRBD1 (6 bases). The CDR3 contains 13 residues. The germline gives CDR1 SEHNR, CDR2 FQNEAQ (reference sequence). V lost 6 bases and J 1 base, leaving 10 bases between the germline ends. In nucleotides, the CDR3 is TGTGCCAGCAGACCACAGGGATCCTACGAGCAGTACTTC. Encoded protein: CASRPQGSYEQYF.

This chain uses TRBV2 with TRBJ2-3; 11 bases agree with TRBD2. Germline CDR1 SNHLY, CDR2 FYNNEI. The ends lost 6 bases at V and 2 bases at J; junction bases unmatched: 16. This CDR3 region has 19 residues. CDR3 amino acids: CASRAEGPGSGRATDTQYF. Written as DNA, the CDR3 is TGTGCCAGCAGGGCGGAGGGGCCCGGTAGCGGGAGGGCCACAGATACGCAGTATTTT.

The chain carries TRBV4-3 and TRBJ1-2; 7 positions agree with TRBD1. Germline V gene data show CDR1 as LGHNA and CDR2 as YSLEER. The CDR3 length is 18 residues. The trim removed 0 bases at V and 4 bases at J, leaving 14 bases unmatched. CDR3 protein: CASSQEPRTGLRLYGYTF. In nucleotides, the CDR3 is TGCGCCAGCAGCCAAGAGCCCCGGACAGGCCTACGTCTCTATGGCTACACCTTC.

The chain has TRBV30 and TRBJ2-2, with 10 bases aligning to TRBD2. With V trimmed by 2 bases and J by 1 base, 4 bases remained unmatched. CDR1 is GTSNPN and CDR2 is SVGIG in the germline V gene (reference sequence). This CDR3 has 16 residues. The CDR3 reads CAWSFGLAVNTGELFF. The CDR3 DNA sequence: TGTGCCTGGAGTTTTGGACTAGCGGTGAACACCGGGGAGCTGTTTTTT.

The sample holds one count of this clone. The CDR3 spells CASSGRTYEKLFF. CDR3 sequence (DNA): TGTGCCAGCAGTGGCAGGACATATGAAAAACTGTTTTTT. The chain combines TRBV2 with TRBJ1-4, with D perhaps TRBD1 (5 bases). Germline V gene data show CDR1 as SNHLY and CDR2 as FYNNEI. The CDR3 runs 13 residues. The V gene lost 4 bases and the J gene lost 6 bases, with 9 bases spanning the gap.

In this sample, this clone turned up a few times. The chain is built from TRBV5-4 and TRBJ2-1, with a weak D call TRBD2 (5 bases). The germline CDR1 and CDR2 sequences are SGHNT and YYREEE (reference sequence). CDR3 length equals 13 residues. V lost 0 bases to trimming and J lost 8 bases, with 9 bases between them. CDR3 DNA: TGTGCCAGCAGCTTGGCTCCCGGGGATGAGCAGTTCTTC. Translated: CASSLAPGDEQFF.

This chain joins TRBV7-9 and TRBJ2-7; D is ambiguous. The germline CDR1 and CDR2 sequences are SEHNR and FQNEAQ (reference sequence). Between the trimmed V and J ends, which lost 4 bases and 3 bases, there was a span of 16 bases. This CDR3 has 15 residues. The CDR3 nucleotides read TGTGCCAGCAGCTCGGCCCAGGCAATAAACTACGAGCAGTACTTC. Protein sequence: CASSSAQAINYEQYF.

This clone was found once. The chain carries TRBV27 and TRBJ1-4; no clear D. V lost 3 bases to trimming and J lost 8 bases, with 16 bases between them. The germline CDR1 and CDR2 sequences are MNHEY and SMNVEV (reference sequence). This CDR3 spans 15 amino acids. CDR3 residues: CASSFLGAGVEKLFF. The CDR3 region has the DNA TGTGCCAGCAGTTTCCTCGGAGCTGGAGTGGAAAAACTGTTTTTT.

This chain links TRBV27 with TRBJ1-5, with TRBD1 matching over 7 bases. With V trimmed by 2 bases and J by 0 bases, 1 base remained unmatched. The length of the CDR3 is 15 residues. Per the germline V gene, CDR1 is MNHEY and CDR2 is SMNVEV (reference sequence). CDR3 bases: TGTGCCAGCAGTTTAGGACAGGCTAGCAATCAGCCCCAGCATTTT. It specifies CASSLGQASNQPQHF.

The chain employs TRBV5-4 and TRBJ2-7, with D possibly being TRBD2 (6 bases). The germline V and J ends were trimmed by 0 bases and 5 bases, with 12 bases remaining between them. Germline assignment: CDR1 SGHNT and CDR2 YYREEE (reference sequence). The CDR3 has 14 residues. The CDR3 DNA reads TGTGCCAGCAGCTTGGACGAATGGGAGGACGAGCAGTACTTC. Protein: CASSLDEWEDEQYF.

This chain connects TRBV7-9 to TRBJ2-7, with D perhaps matching TRBD2 (6 bases). Trimming removed 7 bases at V and 6 bases at J, with 13 bases between. CDR3 length: 12 residues. CDR1 and CDR2 from the germline V gene are SEHNR and FQNEAQ (reference sequence). This CDR3 is CASNGGLREQYF. Here the CDR3 DNA reads TGTGCCAGCAACGGAGGACTACGCGAGCAGTACTTC.

The chain employs TRBV10-2 and TRBJ1-2; TRBD1 might be the D (5 bases). CDR3 length equals 13 residues. The germline V gene has CDR1 WSHSY and CDR2 SAAADI. With 3 bases removed from V and 6 bases from J, the gap between germline ends came to 11 bases. The CDR3 sequence is CASSEAGRNGYTF. As DNA, the CDR3 is TGCGCCAGCAGTGAAGCAGGGAGGAATGGCTACACCTTC.

This chain uses TRBV5-4 with TRBJ2-7; weak D call: TRBD2 (5 bases). The V gene's germline CDR1 is SGHNT and CDR2 YYREEE (reference sequence). V lost 4 bases, J lost 3 bases, and 17 bases lay in between. The CDR3 totals 15 residues. CDR3 nucleotide sequence: TGTGCCAGCAGCCACCGGTCCTCTCGGGGCTACGAGCAGTACTTC. This translates into CASSHRSSRGYEQYF.

This clone showed up just once. The genes are TRBV28 and TRBJ1-2, with TRBD1 identical over 7 bases. The germline V gene has CDR1 MDHEN and CDR2 SYDVKM. The junction had 8 bases not matched to a gene; V was cut back by 4 bases and J by 3 bases. The CDR3 contains 15 residues. The CDR3 DNA follows: TGTGCCAGCAGTTCCGCCCAGGGGGGACACTATGGCTACACCTTC. Amino acids: CASSSAQGGHYGYTF.

Only a few counts were recorded for this clone. The rearrangement joins TRBV7-9 to TRBJ2-7, with 11 nucleotides matching TRBD2. This CDR3 is built from 15 residues. V was clipped by 3 bases and J by 1 base; unmatched bases: 2. The germline V gene has CDR1 SEHNR and CDR2 FQNEAQ (reference sequence). The CDR3 spells CASSFSGGASYEQYF. The CDR3 coding sequence is TGTGCCAGCAGCTTTAGCGGGGGGGCTTCCTACGAGCAGTACTTC.

V is TRBV21-1 and J is TRBJ1-5. TRBV21-1 is noted as a pseudogene. The CDR3 is made up of 12 amino acids. The CDR3 region has the DNA TGTGCCAGCGGGCTCGGGGGGCAGCCCCAGCATTTT. It is translated as CASGLGGQPQHF.

J is TRBJ1-5 and V is TRBV27; no definite D call. Germline V gives CDR1 MNHEY, CDR2 SMNVEV (reference sequence). This CDR3 has 16 residues. V was trimmed by 5 bases and J by 4 bases, leaving 18 bases between them. CDR3 protein: CASSPGLGLWNQPQHF. The CDR3 nucleotides are TGTGCCAGCAGTCCTGGACTCGGATTGTGGAATCAGCCCCAGCATTTT.